This T cell receptor beta chain is drawn from a study of CD8 T cells in ankylosing spondylitis. Libraries for TCR beta were made by quantitative 5'-RACE with molecular barcodes. MiXCR, applied by TCRdb to the 5' RACE reads, yields one record per CDR3 protein. The table includes about 200,000 distinct CDR3 sequences, 10% to 15% detected once. Germline V lookup: CDR1 MGHRA, CDR2 YSYEKL. The CDR3 has 18 residues. V lost 4 bases to trimming and J lost 1 base, with 19 bases between them. Overall study findings and caveats: Within peripheral blood, clones linked to disease were CD8+ and relatively rare. Researchers reportedly found disease-linked clones significantly enriched in matched ankylosing spondylitis synovial fluid.

In the case of this clonotype: Its antigen is unidentified.

V usage is TRBV4-1 and J usage is TRBJ2-2, with D tentatively TRBD2 (5 bases). The sequence derives from a male donor with ankylosing spondylitis or in good health (not recorded which). Sample: blood, either unsorted or a sorted T cell fraction (not recorded which). The CDR3 DNA is TGCGCCAGCAGCCCCCCCACCGGAGCGGACCTGAACACCGGGGAGCTGTTTTTT. Translation: CASSPPTGADLNTGELFF.